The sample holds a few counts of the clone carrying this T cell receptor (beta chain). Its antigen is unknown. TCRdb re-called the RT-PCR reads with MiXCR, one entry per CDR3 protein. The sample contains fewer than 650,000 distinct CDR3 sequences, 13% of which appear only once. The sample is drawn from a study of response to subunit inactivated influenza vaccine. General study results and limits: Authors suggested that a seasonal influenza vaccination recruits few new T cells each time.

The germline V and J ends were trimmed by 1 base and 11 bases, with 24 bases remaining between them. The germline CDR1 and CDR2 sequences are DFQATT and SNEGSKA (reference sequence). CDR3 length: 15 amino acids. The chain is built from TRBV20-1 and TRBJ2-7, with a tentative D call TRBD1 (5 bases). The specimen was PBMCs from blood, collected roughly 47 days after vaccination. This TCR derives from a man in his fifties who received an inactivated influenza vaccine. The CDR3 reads CSARGISRAAPNEYF. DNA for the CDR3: TGCAGTGCTAGAGGAATAAGCAGGGCCGCCCCAAATGAGTACTTC.